A single sample gave rise to the 12 T cell receptor beta chains below, sequenced in a study of CD8+ T cells in alopecia areata. It was cDNA, reverse transcribed from extracted RNA, that served as the sequencing template. Some clones are missing from TCRdb's copy, which holds only in-frame ones; the method was immunoSEQ multiplex PCR. Among around 300,000 clones listed, 45% to 70% were seen once. As for treatment: oral pan-JAK inhibitor, 5-10 mg twice daily. The sample here was CD4+ T cells sorted from blood, taken at week 52, from a patient treated with tofacitinib. The origin of the receptors is a human donor with alopecia areata.

V is TRBV30 and J is TRBJ1-1; 7 nucleotides match TRBD1. This CDR3 has 14 amino acids. Germline assignment: CDR1 GTSNPN and CDR2 SVGIG (reference sequence). Trimming cost V 4 bases and J 4 bases; bases outside gene matches: 9. CDR3 DNA: TGTGCCTGGATTAGAGGGGGCCCGGGCACTGAAGCTTTCTTT. Residues: CAWIRGGPGTEAFF.

As regards this clone: The sample has other DNA sequences that encode this CDR3 too. V usage is TRBV29-1 and J usage is TRBJ2-3; no clear D. Trimming stripped 6 bases from V and 0 bases from J, with 4 bases between. Germline CDR1 and CDR2: SQVTM and ANQGSEA. The CDR3 sequence is 11 residues long. The CDR3 DNA is TGCAGCGTGGCCAGCACAGATACGCAGTATTTT. This encodes CSVASTDTQYF.

This clone has only one observation. The V gene is TRBV20-1, the J gene TRBJ1-2; a possible D gene is TRBD1 (6 bases). Germline CDR1 is DFQATT and CDR2 is SNEGSKA (reference sequence). Trimming removed 6 bases at V and 7 bases at J, with 12 bases between. This CDR3 has 11 amino acids. The CDR3 reads CSASQGGGYTF. The CDR3 coding sequence is TGCAGTGCCTCACAGGGCGGTGGCTACACCTTC.

This chain connects TRBV14 to TRBJ1-6, with D maybe TRBD1 (5 bases). The CDR3 has 14 residues. Trimming shortened V by 6 bases and J by 8 bases, and 14 bases separated the two germline ends. The germline CDR1 and CDR2 sequences are SGHDN and FVKESK. CDR3 DNA: TGTGCCAGCAGTCCACAGGATCGATATTCACCCCTCCACTTT. The encoded protein is CASSPQDRYSPLHF. Based on the CDR3 plus reference TRBV14 and TRBJ1-6, the full variable domain is EAGVTQFPSHSVIEKGQTVTLRCDPISGHDNLYWYRRVMGKEIKFLLHFVKESKQDESGMPNNRFLAERTGGTYSTLKVQPAELEDSGVYFCASSPQDRYSPLHFGNGTRLTVT.

This clone has a handful of counts. V and J are TRBV7-2 and TRBJ1-2; D gene ambiguous. Germline V gives CDR1 SGHTA, CDR2 FQGNSA. V was trimmed by 2 bases and J by 4 bases, leaving 5 bases between them. CDR3 size: 12 residues. CDR3 nucleotide sequence: TGTGCCAGCAGCTTACAATCCTATGGCTACACCTTC. As protein: CASSLQSYGYTF.

This chain connects TRBV15 to TRBJ2-6, with D unclear. V was shortened by 1 base and J by 0 bases, with 13 bases between the two germline ends. Germline CDR1 reads LNHNV; CDR2 reads YYDKDF (reference sequence). The CDR3 sequence is 18 residues long. As DNA, the CDR3 is TGTGCCACCAGCAGAGGCTTGGCCAGTGTCTCTGGGGCCAACGTCCTGACTTTC. It specifies CATSRGLASVSGANVLTF.

Remarks on this clone: At the DNA level, this CDR3 is encoded by other sequences in the same sample as well. The chain is built from TRBV7-2 and TRBJ2-5; D unresolved. The germline CDR1 and CDR2 sequences are SGHTA and FQGNSA. The V gene lost 0 bases and the J gene lost 5 bases, with 4 bases spanning the gap. The CDR3 spans 12 residues. CDR3 residues: CASSLAGETQYF. CDR3 sequence (DNA): TGTGCCAGCAGCTTAGCGGGGGAGACCCAGTACTTC.

DNA for the CDR3: TGTGCCAGCAGTCCAGCGGGGGGCCCCTACAATGAGCAGTTCTTC. As protein: CASSPAGGPYNEQFF. The chain is built from TRBV27 and TRBJ2-1; 9 bases align to TRBD2. The J segment lost 2 bases and the V segment lost 5 bases, leaving 4 bases of the junction unmatched. CDR3 length: 15 residues. CDR1 and CDR2 (germline): MNHEY, SMNVEV (reference sequence).

A single count supports this clone. V and J are TRBV9 and TRBJ1-2; D remains ambiguous. Germline-derived CDR1 and CDR2 are SGDLS and YYNGEE. The CDR3 has 13 residues. The V gene lost 0 bases and the J gene lost 4 bases, with 7 bases spanning the gap. The CDR3 bases are TGTGCCAGCAGCGTAGGGAACCGCTATGGCTACACCTTC. Translated: CASSVGNRYGYTF.

This chain connects TRBV10-3 to TRBJ2-5; perhaps D is TRBD1 or TRBD2 (5 bases each). Germline values: CDR1 ENHRY, CDR2 SYGVKD. The CDR3 totals 14 residues. Between the trimmed V and J ends, which lost 4 bases and 2 bases, there was a span of 11 bases. CDR3 DNA: TGTGCCATCAGTGTAGCTGGGGGTCAAGAGACCCAGTACTTC. This gives the protein CAISVAGGQETQYF.

In this sample, this clone turned up a few times. This chain joins TRBV7-2 and TRBJ2-3; a possible D gene is TRBD2 (5 bases). The germline gives CDR1 SGHTA, CDR2 FQGNSA. V was trimmed by 5 bases and J by 3 bases, leaving 9 bases between them. This CDR3 contains 13 residues. This chain's CDR3 is CASSPRRTDTQYF. The DNA for the CDR3 is TGTGCCAGCAGCCCTAGGAGGACAGATACGCAGTATTTT.

The J gene is TRBJ1-2, the V gene TRBV9; TRBD1 aligns across 7 bases. The CDR3 has 15 residues. Germline lookup yields CDR1 SGDLS and CDR2 YYNGEE. The junction had 13 bases not matched to a gene; V was cut back by 5 bases and J by 6 bases. CDR3 DNA sequence: TGTGCCAGCAGAGGGACAGACCATCCCGGGGATGGCTACACCTTC. Its protein product is CASRGTDHPGDGYTF.